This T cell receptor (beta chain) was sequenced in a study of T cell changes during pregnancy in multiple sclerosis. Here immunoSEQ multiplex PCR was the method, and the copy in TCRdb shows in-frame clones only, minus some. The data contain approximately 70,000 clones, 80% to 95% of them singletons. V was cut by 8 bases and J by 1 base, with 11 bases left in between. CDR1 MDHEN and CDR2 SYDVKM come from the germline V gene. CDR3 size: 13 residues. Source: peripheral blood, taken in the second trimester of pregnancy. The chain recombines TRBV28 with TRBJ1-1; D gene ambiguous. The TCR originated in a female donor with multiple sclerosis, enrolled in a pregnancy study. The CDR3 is CASGSEWNTEAFF. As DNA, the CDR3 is TGTGCCAGCGGGAGCGAGTGGAACACTGAAGCTTTCTTT.